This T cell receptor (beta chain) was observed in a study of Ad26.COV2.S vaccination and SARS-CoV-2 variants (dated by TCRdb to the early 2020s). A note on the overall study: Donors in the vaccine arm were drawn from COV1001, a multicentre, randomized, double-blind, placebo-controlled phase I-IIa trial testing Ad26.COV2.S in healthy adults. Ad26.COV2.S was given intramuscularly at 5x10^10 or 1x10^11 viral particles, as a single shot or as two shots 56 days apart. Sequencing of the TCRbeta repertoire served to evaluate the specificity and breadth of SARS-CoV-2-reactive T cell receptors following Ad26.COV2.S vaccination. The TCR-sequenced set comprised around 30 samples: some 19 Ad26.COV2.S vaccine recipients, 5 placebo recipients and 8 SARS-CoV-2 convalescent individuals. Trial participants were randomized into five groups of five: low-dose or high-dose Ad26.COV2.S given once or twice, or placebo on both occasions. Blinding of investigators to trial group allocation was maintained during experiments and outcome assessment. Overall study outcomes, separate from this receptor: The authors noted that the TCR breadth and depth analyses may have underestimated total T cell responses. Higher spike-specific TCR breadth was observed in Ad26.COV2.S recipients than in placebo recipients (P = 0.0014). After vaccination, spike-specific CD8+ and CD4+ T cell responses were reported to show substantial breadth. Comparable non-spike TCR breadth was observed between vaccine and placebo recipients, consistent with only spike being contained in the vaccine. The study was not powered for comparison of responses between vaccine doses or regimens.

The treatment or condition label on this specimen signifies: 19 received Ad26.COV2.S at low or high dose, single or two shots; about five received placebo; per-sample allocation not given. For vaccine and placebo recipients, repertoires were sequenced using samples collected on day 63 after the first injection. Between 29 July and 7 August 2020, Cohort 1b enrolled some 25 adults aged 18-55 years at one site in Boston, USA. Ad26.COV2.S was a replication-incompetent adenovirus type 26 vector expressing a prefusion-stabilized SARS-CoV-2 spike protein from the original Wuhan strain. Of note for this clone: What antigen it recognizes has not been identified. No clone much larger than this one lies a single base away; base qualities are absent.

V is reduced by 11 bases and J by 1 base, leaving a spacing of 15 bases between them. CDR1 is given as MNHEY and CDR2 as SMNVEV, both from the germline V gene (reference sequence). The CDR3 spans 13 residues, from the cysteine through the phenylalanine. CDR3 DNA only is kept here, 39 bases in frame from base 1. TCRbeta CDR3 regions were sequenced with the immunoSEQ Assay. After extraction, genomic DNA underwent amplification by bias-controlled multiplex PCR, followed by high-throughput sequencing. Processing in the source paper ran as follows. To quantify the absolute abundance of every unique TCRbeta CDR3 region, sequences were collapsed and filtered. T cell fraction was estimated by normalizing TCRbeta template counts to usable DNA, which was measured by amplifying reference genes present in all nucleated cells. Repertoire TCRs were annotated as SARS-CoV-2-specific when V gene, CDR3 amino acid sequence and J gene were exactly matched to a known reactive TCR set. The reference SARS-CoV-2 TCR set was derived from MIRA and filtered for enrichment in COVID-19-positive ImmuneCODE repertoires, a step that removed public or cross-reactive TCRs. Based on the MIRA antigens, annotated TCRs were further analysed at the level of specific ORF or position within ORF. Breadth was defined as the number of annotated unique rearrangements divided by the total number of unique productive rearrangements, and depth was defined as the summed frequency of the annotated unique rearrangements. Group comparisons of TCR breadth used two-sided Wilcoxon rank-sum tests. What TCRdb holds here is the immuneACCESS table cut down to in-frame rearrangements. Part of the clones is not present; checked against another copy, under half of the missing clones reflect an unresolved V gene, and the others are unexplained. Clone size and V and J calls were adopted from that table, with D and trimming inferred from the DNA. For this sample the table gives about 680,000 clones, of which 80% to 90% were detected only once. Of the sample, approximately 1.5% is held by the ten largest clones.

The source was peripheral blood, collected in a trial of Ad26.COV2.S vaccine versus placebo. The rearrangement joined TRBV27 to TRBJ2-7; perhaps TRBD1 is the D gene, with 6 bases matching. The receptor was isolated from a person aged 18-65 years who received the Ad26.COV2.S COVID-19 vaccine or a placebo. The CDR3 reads CACRGHLSYEQYF. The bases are TGTGCCTGCCGGGGACATTTATCCTACGAGCAGTACTTC.